Listed below are T cell receptor beta chains from one sample, sequenced in a study of blood T cells in healthy people across ages. From the 5' RACE reads, TCRdb called clonotypes with MiXCR, one entry per CDR3 protein. The sample has 700,000 to 850,000 distinct CDR3 sequences, roughly 53% seen once. The sample consisted of blood. Receptors originate from a man older than 75 in good health. The CDR3 runs from the conserved cysteine through the conserved F or W. A D gene is named only where the DNA matches it firmly. Part of the rows lack a size; the others show once, few, many or a class for expanded clones.

cdr3_length | clone_size | j_call | d_call | v_call | cdr3_aa | cdr3_nt
15 | . | TRBJ2-7 | . | TRBV5-1 | CASSLQAGSDGEQYF | TGCGCCAGCAGCTTGCAGGCCGGGTCTGATGGCGAGCAGTACTTC
14 | . | TRBJ1-2 | . | TRBV4-2 | CASSQASSGDGYTF | TGTGCCAGCAGCCAAGCCTCCTCGGGGGATGGCTACACCTTC
14 | . | TRBJ1-6 | . | TRBV11-2 | CATTRDRRGSPLHF | TGTGCCACCACCCGTGATCGGAGGGGTTCACCCCTCCACTTT
14 | . | TRBJ2-6 | TRBD1 | TRBV29-1 | CSVRQGSGANVLTF | TGCAGCGTTAGACAGGGGTCGGGGGCCAACGTCCTGACTTTC
13 | once | TRBJ2-3 | . | TRBV29-1 | CSVAPKYTDTQYF | TGCAGCGTTGCCCCCAAATACACAGATACGCAGTATTTT
17 | . | TRBJ2-7 | TRBD1 | TRBV7-2 | CASSLGVMTGGYYEQYF | TGTGCCAGCAGCTTAGGGGTTATGACAGGGGGCTACTACGAGCAGTACTTC
15 | . | TRBJ2-5 | . | TRBV11-2 | CASSPPGGAPGTQYF | TGTGCCAGCAGCCCACCTGGAGGGGCCCCCGGGACCCAGTACTTC
15 | few | TRBJ2-7 | TRBD1 | TRBV28 | CASSLLTGGKNEQYF | TGTGCCAGCAGTTTACTTACAGGGGGCAAGAACGAGCAGTACTTC
14 | . | TRBJ2-1 | TRBD2 | TRBV20-1 | CSARRGGYYNEQFF | TGCAGTGCTAGACGGGGGGGGTACTACAATGAGCAGTTCTTC
17 | . | TRBJ2-5 | . | TRBV2 | CATKFRVSGPREETQYF | TGTGCCACCAAATTCCGCGTTAGCGGCCCCAGGGAAGAGACCCAGTACTTC
13 | few | TRBJ2-3 | . | TRBV12-3/TRBV12-4 | CASKPGSTDTQYF | TGTGCCAGCAAACCGGGGAGCACAGATACGCAGTATTTT
12 | few | TRBJ2-6 | . | TRBV9 | CASSPPGDVLTF | TGTGCCAGCAGCCCCCCAGGGGACGTCCTGACTTTC
18 | . | TRBJ2-2 | . | TRBV4-2 | CASSQPALGAANTGELFF | TGTGCCAGCAGCCAACCTGCTCTGGGGGCGGCAAACACCGGGGAGCTGTTTTTT
17 | . | TRBJ1-6 | TRBD1 | TRBV20-1 | CSAKQGTLLSYNSPLHF | TGCAGTGCTAAACAGGGGACCCTCCTCTCCTATAATTCACCCCTCCACTTT
14 | . | TRBJ1-1 | TRBD1 | TRBV19 | CASSINRGATEAFF | TGTGCCAGTAGTATTAACAGGGGAGCCACTGAAGCTTTCTTT
18 | . | TRBJ2-1 | . | TRBV6-5 | CASSYDRLADVVRNEQFF | TGTGCCAGCAGTTACGATCGGCTAGCCGACGTTGTGAGGAATGAGCAGTTCTTC
14 | few | TRBJ2-3 | TRBD1 | TRBV6-2/TRBV6-3 | CASRQQGAGRYAYF | TGTGCCAGCAGACAACAGGGGGCTGGAAGATACGCGTATTTT
15 | . | TRBJ1-4 | . | TRBV20-1 | CSARDVGSTNEKLFF | TGCAGTGCTAGGGATGTGGGATCAACTAATGAAAAACTGTTTTTT
16 | . | TRBJ2-3 | TRBD2 | TRBV7-2 | CASSLRTSGVGDTQYF | TGTGCCAGCAGCTTACGGACTAGCGGGGTAGGGGATACGCAGTATTTT
15 | . | TRBJ2-4 | . | TRBV15 | CATSRDGSAKNIQYF | TGTGCCACCAGCAGAGATGGGTCGGCCAAAAACATTCAGTACTTC
13 | . | TRBJ1-1 | . | TRBV20-1 | CSAKMARNTEAFF | TGCAGTGCCAAGATGGCACGAAACACTGAAGCTTTCTTT
13 | . | TRBJ2-1 | . | TRBV6-5 | CASTPSSYNEQFF | TGTGCCAGCACTCCTAGCTCCTACAATGAGCAGTTCTTC
16 | . | TRBJ2-7 | TRBD2 | TRBV20-1 | CSAKRTKRGPVSEQYF | TGCAGTGCTAAACGGACTAAGCGGGGGCCCGTATCCGAGCAGTACTTC
13 | . | TRBJ2-3 | TRBD2 | TRBV20-1 | CSVEGLAGDTQYF | TGCAGTGTAGAGGGACTAGCGGGAGATACGCAGTATTTT
11 | . | TRBJ1-1 | . | TRBV20-1 | CSATGNTEAFF | TGCAGTGCTACCGGGAACACTGAAGCTTTCTTT
16 | . | TRBJ2-1 | TRBD2 | TRBV30 | CAWTGGGRVIIGEQFF | TGTGCCTGGACCGGCGGGGGGAGAGTCATAATTGGTGAGCAGTTCTTC
15 | once | TRBJ2-1 | TRBD2 | TRBV20-1 | CSARDRAGGPNEQFF | TGCAGTGCTAGAGATCGAGCGGGAGGGCCCAATGAGCAGTTCTTC
14 | . | TRBJ2-7 | TRBD1 | TRBV6-2/TRBV6-3 | CASSASGTGGEQYF | TGTGCCAGCAGTGCTAGTGGGACAGGGGGCGAGCAGTACTTC
15 | . | TRBJ2-7 | . | TRBV6-5 | CATLYIRTASYEQYF | TGTGCCACTCTATATATCCGGACAGCTTCCTACGAGCAGTACTTC